This is a list of T cell receptor beta chains from one sample in a study of molecular identifiers for immune sequencing clone quantification. TCRdb used MiXCR to reprocess the PCR reads, holding one entry per CDR3 protein. The sample gives a few hundred thousand distinct CDR3 sequences, roughly 24% of which show up once; 0.65% to 0.95% is in the top ten. The material sequenced was naive CD8+ T cells from blood, with Jurkat cell RNA spiked in. The receptors derive from a human donor in good health. Some libraries in this study had Jurkat cell RNA spiked in. CDR3s include the opening cysteine and the closing phenylalanine or tryptophan. A D gene is named only where the DNA matches it firmly. Only some rows state a clone size, as once, few, many or a class for expanded clones.

v_gene: TRBV29-1; abundance: .; j_gene: TRBJ2-5; d_gene: .; CDR3nt: TGCAGCGTTGAAGACATGGGAGAGGCCCAGTACTTC; CDR3aa: CSVEDMGEAQYF
v_gene: TRBV3-1; abundance: .; j_gene: TRBJ2-5; d_gene: TRBD2; CDR3nt: TGTGCCAGCAGCCCCTCCCCCGGGACTAGCGGGGGGGCATCAGAGACCCAGTACTTC; CDR3aa: CASSPSPGTSGGASETQYF
v_gene: TRBV20-1; abundance: few; j_gene: TRBJ1-4; d_gene: .; CDR3nt: TGCAGTGCTAGAGAGGGACGGATTAATGAAAAACTGTTTTTT; CDR3aa: CSAREGRINEKLFF
v_gene: TRBV9; abundance: few; j_gene: TRBJ2-3; d_gene: .; CDR3nt: TGTGCCAGCAGCGTAGCTGCGGGCGATACGCAGTATTTT; CDR3aa: CASSVAAGDTQYF
v_gene: TRBV2; abundance: .; j_gene: TRBJ2-5; d_gene: .; CDR3nt: TGTGCCAGCAGTGAAGAACCATCACTTGAGACCCAGTACTTC; CDR3aa: CASSEEPSLETQYF
v_gene: TRBV20-1; abundance: .; j_gene: TRBJ2-1; d_gene: TRBD2; CDR3nt: TGCAGTGCTATACCAAGACCAATCGGCGGGAGCGATGAGCAGTTCTTC; CDR3aa: CSAIPRPIGGSDEQFF
v_gene: TRBV19; abundance: .; j_gene: TRBJ1-1; d_gene: .; CDR3nt: TGTGCCAGTAGTATCATGACAGCCGGGGACTCTGAAGCTTTCTTT; CDR3aa: CASSIMTAGDSEAFF
v_gene: TRBV27; abundance: .; j_gene: TRBJ1-5; d_gene: .; CDR3nt: TGTGCCAGCAGTTTAAGAGGAGGCAATCAGCCCCGGCATTTT; CDR3aa: CASSLRGGNQPRHF
v_gene: TRBV6-5; abundance: .; j_gene: TRBJ1-2; d_gene: TRBD1; CDR3nt: TGTGCCAGCAGTTACCAGGGGACAGGGAGAGGCTACACCTTC; CDR3aa: CASSYQGTGRGYTF
v_gene: TRBV6-2/TRBV6-3; abundance: .; j_gene: TRBJ2-3; d_gene: .; CDR3nt: TGTGCCAGTCATAGCTCCTCCCCACGAGATACGCAGTATTTT; CDR3aa: CASHSSSPRDTQYF
v_gene: TRBV24-1; abundance: .; j_gene: TRBJ1-5; d_gene: TRBD1; CDR3nt: TGTGCCACCAGTGTCGGGACAGGCGACAATCAGCCCCAGCATTTT; CDR3aa: CATSVGTGDNQPQHF
v_gene: TRBV27; abundance: few; j_gene: TRBJ1-2; d_gene: .; CDR3nt: TGTGCCAGCAGTTTATCTGTTAAGAACGGCTACACCTTC; CDR3aa: CASSLSVKNGYTF
v_gene: TRBV28; abundance: many; j_gene: TRBJ2-5; d_gene: .; CDR3nt: TGTGCCAGCAGTTTGTCGACACAAGAGACCCAGTACTTC; CDR3aa: CASSLSTQETQYF
v_gene: TRBV28; abundance: .; j_gene: TRBJ2-2; d_gene: TRBD1; CDR3nt: TGTGCCAGCACCTCTCCACGACAGGGGATGCGCACCGGGGAGCTGCTTTTT; CDR3aa: CASTSPRQGMRTGELLF
v_gene: TRBV11-3; abundance: many; j_gene: TRBJ1-4; d_gene: .; CDR3nt: TGTGCCAGCAGCTTACGATGGGGACGGAGTAATGAAAAACTGTTTTTT; CDR3aa: CASSLRWGRSNEKLFF
v_gene: TRBV7-9; abundance: many; j_gene: TRBJ2-3; d_gene: .; CDR3nt: TGTGCCAGCAGCCTCTCCTTTTTT; CDR3aa: CASSLSFF
v_gene: TRBV15; abundance: few; j_gene: TRBJ2-4; d_gene: TRBD1; CDR3nt: TGTGCCACCAGCAGAACCAAGGACAGGGCGTACATTCAGTACTTC; CDR3aa: CATSRTKDRAYIQYF
v_gene: TRBV6-5; abundance: many; j_gene: TRBJ1-4; d_gene: .; CDR3nt: TGTGCCAGCAGTTACTCGCTTGGGTGGAATGATGAAAAACTGTTTTTT; CDR3aa: CASSYSLGWNDEKLFF
v_gene: TRBV29-1; abundance: .; j_gene: TRBJ2-3; d_gene: TRBD2; CDR3nt: TGCAGCGTTAGCGGGAGCAACCCAGATACGCAGTATTTT; CDR3aa: CSVSGSNPDTQYF
v_gene: TRBV19; abundance: many; j_gene: TRBJ1-1; d_gene: .; CDR3nt: TGTGCCAGTAGTATAGCCCAGGGTTTCACTGAAGCTTTCTTT; CDR3aa: CASSIAQGFTEAFF
v_gene: TRBV29-1; abundance: .; j_gene: TRBJ2-1; d_gene: TRBD2; CDR3nt: TGCAGCGTTGTTAGCGGGGCGGCGGGGTGTTTCTTC; CDR3aa: CSVVSGAAGCFF
v_gene: TRBV25-1; abundance: many; j_gene: TRBJ2-3; d_gene: TRBD1; CDR3nt: TGTGCCAGCAGTGAATGGGGACAGGGGGCAGATACGCAGTATTTT; CDR3aa: CASSEWGQGADTQYF
v_gene: TRBV11-3; abundance: .; j_gene: TRBJ2-4; d_gene: .; CDR3nt: TGTGCCAGCAGCTCGGGGAACATTCAGTACTTC; CDR3aa: CASSSGNIQYF
v_gene: TRBV7-9; abundance: .; j_gene: TRBJ1-4; d_gene: TRBD1; CDR3nt: TGTGCCAGCAGCCGGGACAGGGAAAGAGCTAATGAAAAACTGTTTTTT; CDR3aa: CASSRDRERANEKLFF
v_gene: TRBV3-1; abundance: .; j_gene: TRBJ2-7; d_gene: .; CDR3nt: TGTGCCAGCAGCCCCAGAGGGAAAGGCTACGAGCAGTACTTC; CDR3aa: CASSPRGKGYEQYF
v_gene: TRBV27; abundance: .; j_gene: TRBJ2-7; d_gene: TRBD2; CDR3nt: TGTGCCAGCAGTCCGGGACTAGCTCAGAGAACCTACGAGCAGTACTTC; CDR3aa: CASSPGLAQRTYEQYF
v_gene: TRBV20-1; abundance: many; j_gene: TRBJ1-5; d_gene: .; CDR3nt: TGCAGTGCTAGAGTTCAGGTGGAAAATCAGCCCCAGCATTTT; CDR3aa: CSARVQVENQPQHF
v_gene: TRBV2; abundance: .; j_gene: TRBJ2-3; d_gene: .; CDR3nt: TGTGCCAGTGCCGGCGGGCTAGGCGGGACAGATACGCAGTATTTT; CDR3aa: CASAGGLGGTDTQYF
v_gene: TRBV9; abundance: few; j_gene: TRBJ2-1; d_gene: TRBD2; CDR3nt: TGTGCCAGCAGCGTAGCAGTTAGCGGGAATAATGAGCAGTTCTTC; CDR3aa: CASSVAVSGNNEQFF
v_gene: TRBV19; abundance: few; j_gene: TRBJ1-3; d_gene: .; CDR3nt: TGTGCCAGTTATGGTCGGGGGCTCTCTGGAAACACCATATATTTT; CDR3aa: CASYGRGLSGNTIYF
v_gene: TRBV12-3/TRBV12-4; abundance: many; j_gene: TRBJ1-1; d_gene: TRBD1; CDR3nt: TGTGCCAGCAGTGACAGGGATCCCACTGAAGCTTTCTTT; CDR3aa: CASSDRDPTEAFF
v_gene: TRBV15; abundance: many; j_gene: TRBJ2-3; d_gene: .; CDR3nt: TGTGCCACCAGCAGAGATCGGGGGCTACCGTTCACAGATACGCAGTATTTT; CDR3aa: CATSRDRGLPFTDTQYF
v_gene: TRBV13; abundance: .; j_gene: TRBJ2-3; d_gene: .; CDR3nt: TGTGCCAGCAGCCCGCCGATGTCAGATACGCAGTATTTT; CDR3aa: CASSPPMSDTQYF
v_gene: TRBV6-5; abundance: many; j_gene: TRBJ1-1; d_gene: .; CDR3nt: TGTGCCAGCAGTTACGGGTCGGACAGGAACACTGAAGCTTTCTTT; CDR3aa: CASSYGSDRNTEAFF
v_gene: TRBV29-1; abundance: .; j_gene: TRBJ2-5; d_gene: .; CDR3nt: TGCAGCGTTGACGGGAGAGGCCCCGGGGAGACCCAGTACTTC; CDR3aa: CSVDGRGPGETQYF
v_gene: TRBV5-4; abundance: few; j_gene: TRBJ2-5; d_gene: TRBD1; CDR3nt: TGTGCCAGCAGCTTCACCGGGACAGCCCAAGAGACCCAGTACTTC; CDR3aa: CASSFTGTAQETQYF
v_gene: TRBV4-1; abundance: few; j_gene: TRBJ1-1; d_gene: TRBD1; CDR3nt: TGCGCCAGCAGCCAAGAGACAGGGTATAACACTGAAGCTTTCTTT; CDR3aa: CASSQETGYNTEAFF
v_gene: TRBV4-1; abundance: .; j_gene: TRBJ2-7; d_gene: TRBD1; CDR3nt: TGCGCCAGCAGCCACCCAAAGTGGGACAGGGGAGACTACGAGCAGTACTTC; CDR3aa: CASSHPKWDRGDYEQYF
v_gene: TRBV9; abundance: few; j_gene: TRBJ2-5; d_gene: .; CDR3nt: TGTGCCAGCAGCGTAGCTACCAGAGACAAAGAGACCCAGTACTTC; CDR3aa: CASSVATRDKETQYF
v_gene: TRBV5-1; abundance: many; j_gene: TRBJ1-1; d_gene: TRBD1; CDR3nt: TGCGCCAGCAGCTTAGGGGACAGTAACACTGAAGCTTTCTTT; CDR3aa: CASSLGDSNTEAFF
v_gene: TRBV13; abundance: few; j_gene: TRBJ2-5; d_gene: TRBD2; CDR3nt: TGTGCCAGCAGCGACGGACTAGCGGGGGGGCTAGAGACCCAGTACTTC; CDR3aa: CASSDGLAGGLETQYF
v_gene: TRBV27; abundance: few; j_gene: TRBJ2-3; d_gene: .; CDR3nt: TGTGCCAGCAGTTTTGGGTCAGGGGGCACAGATACGCAGTATTTT; CDR3aa: CASSFGSGGTDTQYF
v_gene: TRBV20-1; abundance: few; j_gene: TRBJ1-1; d_gene: .; CDR3nt: TGCAGTGCCACGGTCGACAGGAGGATCACTGAAGCTTTCTTT; CDR3aa: CSATVDRRITEAFF
v_gene: TRBV19; abundance: .; j_gene: TRBJ2-1; d_gene: .; CDR3nt: TGTGCCAGTAGTGTAGCCATTTGGCGGGGTTCCTACAATGAGCTGCTCTTC; CDR3aa: CASSVAIWRGSYNELLF